This T cell receptor beta chain was sequenced during a study of radiation and T cells in renal cell carcinoma. Time point defined: blood 2 weeks post-SBRT. The treatment: 15 Gy SBRT to primary tumor, nephrectomy 4 weeks later. Serial blood draws occurred at baseline and 2 and 4 weeks post-SBRT. Only in-frame clones appear in the TCRdb table, and some are missing; sequencing was by immunoSEQ multiplex PCR. The repertoire consists of 70,000 to 80,000 clones, with just over 85% occurring once and the leading ten covering about 22%. Details on this clone: The antigen is unknown.

From germline, CDR1 is MNHNS and CDR2 SASEGT. V gave up 2 bases and J gave up 2 bases; unmatched junction bases: 6. This CDR3 has 16 amino acids. Notes on the study in general: From baseline, blood top tumor clonotypes peaked at 2 weeks post-radiation.

The rearrangement uses TRBV6-1 and TRBJ2-7; 10 bases align to TRBD2. The specimen comprised blood, sampled from a patient whose treatment included radiotherapy and nephrectomy. The clonotype originates from a woman aged 45-59 years with renal cell carcinoma. The CDR3 protein is CASSEWTSGTTYEQYF. The CDR3 region has the DNA TGTGCCAGCAGTGAATGGACTAGCGGTACGACCTACGAGCAGTACTTC.